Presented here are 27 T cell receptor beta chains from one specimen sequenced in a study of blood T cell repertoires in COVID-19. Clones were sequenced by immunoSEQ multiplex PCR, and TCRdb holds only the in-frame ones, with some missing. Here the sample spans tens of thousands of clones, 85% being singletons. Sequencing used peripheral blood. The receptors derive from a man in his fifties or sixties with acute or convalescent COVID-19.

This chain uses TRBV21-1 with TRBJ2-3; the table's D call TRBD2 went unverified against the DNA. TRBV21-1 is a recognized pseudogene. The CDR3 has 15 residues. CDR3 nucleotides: TGTGCCAGCAGCAACGGGACTTCTAGCACAGATACGCAGTATTTT. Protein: CASSNGTSSTDTQYF.

CDR3 in DNA: TGTGCCAGCAGCTTAAGGGACAGCTCCTACGAGCAGTACTTC. Its translation: CASSLRDSSYEQYF. The rearrangement links TRBV7-9 to TRBJ2-7; 7 nucleotides align to TRBD1. The germline CDR1 and CDR2 sequences are SEHNR and FQNEAQ (reference sequence). The V gene end was trimmed by 2 bases and the J gene end by 0 bases; junction bases not matched to a gene: 1. The CDR3 length is 14 residues.

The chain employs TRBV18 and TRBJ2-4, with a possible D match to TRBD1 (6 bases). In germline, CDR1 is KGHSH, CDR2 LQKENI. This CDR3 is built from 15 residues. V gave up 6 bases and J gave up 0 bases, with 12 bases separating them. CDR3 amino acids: CASSGQTIAKNIQYF. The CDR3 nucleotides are TGTGCCAGCTCCGGACAGACGATAGCCAAAAACATTCAGTACTTC.

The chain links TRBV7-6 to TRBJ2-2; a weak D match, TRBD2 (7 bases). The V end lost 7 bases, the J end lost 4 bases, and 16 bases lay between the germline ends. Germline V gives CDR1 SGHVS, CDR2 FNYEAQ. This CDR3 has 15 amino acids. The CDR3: CASTQEGGATGELFF. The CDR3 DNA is TGTGCCAGCACCCAGGAGGGGGGGGCCACCGGGGAGCTGTTTTTT.

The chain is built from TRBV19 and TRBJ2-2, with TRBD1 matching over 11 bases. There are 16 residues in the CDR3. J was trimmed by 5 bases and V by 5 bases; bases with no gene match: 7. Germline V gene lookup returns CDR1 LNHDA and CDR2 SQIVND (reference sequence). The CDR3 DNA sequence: TGTGCCAGTAGTTTCGGACAGGGGGCTGGGACCGGGGAGCTGTTTTTT. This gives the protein CASSFGQGAGTGELFF.

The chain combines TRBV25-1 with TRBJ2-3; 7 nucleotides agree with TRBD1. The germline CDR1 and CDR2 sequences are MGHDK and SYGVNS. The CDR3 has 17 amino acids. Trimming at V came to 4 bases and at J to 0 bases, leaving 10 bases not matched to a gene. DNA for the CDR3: TGTGCCAGCAGTGCACAGGGACAGCGCACTAGCACAGATACGCAGTATTTT. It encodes CASSAQGQRTSTDTQYF.

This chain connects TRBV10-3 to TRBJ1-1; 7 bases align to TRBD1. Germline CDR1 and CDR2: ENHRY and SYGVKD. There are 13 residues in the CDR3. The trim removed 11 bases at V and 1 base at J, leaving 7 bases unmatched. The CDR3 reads CALRGQRNTEAFF. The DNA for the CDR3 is TGTGCCCTTCGGGGACAGAGGAACACTGAAGCTTTCTTT.

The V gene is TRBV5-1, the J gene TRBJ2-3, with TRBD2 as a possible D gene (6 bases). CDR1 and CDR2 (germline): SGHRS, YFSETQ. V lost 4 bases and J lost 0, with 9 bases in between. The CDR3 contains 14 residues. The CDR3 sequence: CASSRESSTDTQYF. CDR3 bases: TGCGCCAGCAGCCGGGAGTCTAGCACAGATACGCAGTATTTT. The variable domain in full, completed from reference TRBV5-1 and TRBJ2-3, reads KAGVTQTPRYLIKTRGQQVTLSCSPISGHRSVSWYQQTPGQGLQFLFEYFSETQRNKGNFPGRFSGRQFSNSRSEMNVSTLELGDSALYLCASSRESSTDTQYFGPGTRLTVL.

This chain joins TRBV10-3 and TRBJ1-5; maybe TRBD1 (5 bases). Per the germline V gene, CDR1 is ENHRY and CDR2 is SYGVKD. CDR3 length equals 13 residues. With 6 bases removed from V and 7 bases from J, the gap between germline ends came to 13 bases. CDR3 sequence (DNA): TGTGCCATCAGCCGCAGGGTAGGGCAGCCCCAGCATTTT. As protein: CAISRRVGQPQHF.

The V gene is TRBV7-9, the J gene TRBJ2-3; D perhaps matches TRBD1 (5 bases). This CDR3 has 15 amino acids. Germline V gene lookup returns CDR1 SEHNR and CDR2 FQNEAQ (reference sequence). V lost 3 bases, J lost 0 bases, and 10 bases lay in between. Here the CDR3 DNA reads TGTGCCAGCAGCTTGGACACCACTAGCACAGATACGCAGTATTTT. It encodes CASSLDTTSTDTQYF.

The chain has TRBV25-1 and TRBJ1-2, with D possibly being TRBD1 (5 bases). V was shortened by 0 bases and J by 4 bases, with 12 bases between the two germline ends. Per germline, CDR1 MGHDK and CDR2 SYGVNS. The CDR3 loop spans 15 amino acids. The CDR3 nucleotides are TGTGCCAGCAGTGAATATCTGCGGGGACGCTATGGCTACACCTTC. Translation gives CASSEYLRGRYGYTF.

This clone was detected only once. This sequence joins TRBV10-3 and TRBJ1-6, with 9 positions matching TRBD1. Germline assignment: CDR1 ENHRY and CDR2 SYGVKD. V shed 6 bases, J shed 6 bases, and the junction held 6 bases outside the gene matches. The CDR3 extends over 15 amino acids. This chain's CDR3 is CAIRGQGEFNSPLHF. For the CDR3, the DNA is TGTGCCATCAGGGGACAGGGCGAGTTTAATTCACCCCTCCACTTT.

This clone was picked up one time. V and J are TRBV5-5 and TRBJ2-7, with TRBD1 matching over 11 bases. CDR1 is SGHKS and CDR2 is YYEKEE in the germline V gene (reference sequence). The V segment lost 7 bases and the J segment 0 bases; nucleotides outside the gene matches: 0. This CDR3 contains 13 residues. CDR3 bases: TGTGCCAGCGGGACAGGGGGCTCCTACGAGCAGTACTTC. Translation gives CASGTGGSYEQYF.

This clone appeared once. CDR3 region: CASIGGQNTEAFF. CDR3 nucleotide sequence: TGTGCCAGTATCGGAGGGCAGAACACTGAAGCTTTCTTT. J is TRBJ1-1 and V is TRBV19; D call uncertain. V gave up 7 bases and J gave up 1 base, with 10 bases separating them. Per the germline V gene, CDR1 is LNHDA and CDR2 is SQIVND (reference sequence). The CDR3 contains 13 residues.

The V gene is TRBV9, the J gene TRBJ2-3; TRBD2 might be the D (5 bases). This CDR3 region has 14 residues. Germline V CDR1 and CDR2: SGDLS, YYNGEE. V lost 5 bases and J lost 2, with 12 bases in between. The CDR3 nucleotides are TGTGCCAGCAGACCCGGACTGATCACAGATACGCAGTATTTT. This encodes CASRPGLITDTQYF.

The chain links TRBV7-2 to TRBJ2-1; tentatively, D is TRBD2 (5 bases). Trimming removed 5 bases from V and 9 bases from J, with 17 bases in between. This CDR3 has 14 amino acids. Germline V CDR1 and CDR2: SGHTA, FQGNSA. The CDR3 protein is CASSPSRGRAEQFF. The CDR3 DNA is TGTGCCAGCAGCCCCTCTCGTGGGAGAGCTGAGCAGTTCTTC. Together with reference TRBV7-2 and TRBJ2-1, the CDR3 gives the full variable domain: GAGVSQSPSNKVTEKGKDVELRCDPISGHTALYWYRQSLGQGLEFLIYFQGNSAPDKSGLPSDRFSAERTGGSVSTLTIQRTQQEDSAVYLCASSPSRGRAEQFFGPGTRLTVL.

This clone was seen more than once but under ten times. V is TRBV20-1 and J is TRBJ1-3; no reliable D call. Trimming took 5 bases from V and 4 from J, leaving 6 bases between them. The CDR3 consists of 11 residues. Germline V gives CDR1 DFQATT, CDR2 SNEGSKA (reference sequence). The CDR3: CSALGGNTIYF. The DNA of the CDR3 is TGCAGTGCTCTCGGGGGAAACACCATATATTTT.

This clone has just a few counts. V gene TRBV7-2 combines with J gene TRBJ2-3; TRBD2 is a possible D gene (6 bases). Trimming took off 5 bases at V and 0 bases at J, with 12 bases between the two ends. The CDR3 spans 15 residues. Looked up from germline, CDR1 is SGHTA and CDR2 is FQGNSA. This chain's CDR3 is CASSRKAGSTDTQYF. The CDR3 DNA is TGTGCCAGCAGCCGGAAAGCGGGTAGCACAGATACGCAGTATTTT.

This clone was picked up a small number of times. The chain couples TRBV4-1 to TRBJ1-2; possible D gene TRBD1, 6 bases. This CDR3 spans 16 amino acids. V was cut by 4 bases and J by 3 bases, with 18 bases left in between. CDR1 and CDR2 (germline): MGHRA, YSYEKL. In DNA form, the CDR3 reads TGCGCCAGCAGCCCTCCCGAGAGGGGGGGCTACTATGGCTACACCTTC. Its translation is CASSPPERGGYYGYTF.

DNA of the CDR3: TGTGCCAGCAGCCCTTACGGTGATGAGCAGTTCTTC. This sequence encodes CASSPYGDEQFF. The chain combines TRBV5-4 with TRBJ2-1, with no clear D. The CDR3 spans 12 residues. Germline CDR1 SGHNT, CDR2 YYREEE (reference sequence). Trimming pared 4 bases from V and 8 bases from J, leaving 10 bases between.

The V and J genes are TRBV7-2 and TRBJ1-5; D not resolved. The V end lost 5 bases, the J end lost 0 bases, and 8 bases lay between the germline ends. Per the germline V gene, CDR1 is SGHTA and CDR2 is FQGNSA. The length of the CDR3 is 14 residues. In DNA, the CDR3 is TGTGCCAGCAGCCAACTGAATAGCAATCAGCCCCAGCATTTT. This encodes CASSQLNSNQPQHF.

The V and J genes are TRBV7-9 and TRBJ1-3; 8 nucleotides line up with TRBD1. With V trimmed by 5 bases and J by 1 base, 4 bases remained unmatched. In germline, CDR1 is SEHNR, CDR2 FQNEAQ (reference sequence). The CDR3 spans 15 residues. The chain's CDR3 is CASSQQGVSGNTIYF. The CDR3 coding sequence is TGTGCCAGCAGCCAACAGGGGGTGTCTGGAAACACCATATATTTT.

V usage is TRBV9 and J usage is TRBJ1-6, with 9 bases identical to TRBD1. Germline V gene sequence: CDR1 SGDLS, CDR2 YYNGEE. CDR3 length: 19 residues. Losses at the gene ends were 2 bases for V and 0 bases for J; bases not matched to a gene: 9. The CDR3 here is CASSVTPGTGSSYNSPLHF. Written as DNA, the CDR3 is TGTGCCAGCAGCGTGACGCCTGGGACAGGGAGCTCCTATAATTCACCCCTCCACTTT.

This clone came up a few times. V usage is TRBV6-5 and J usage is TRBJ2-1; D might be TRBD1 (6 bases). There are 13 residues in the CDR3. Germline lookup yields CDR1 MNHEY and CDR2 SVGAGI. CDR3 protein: CAIQAGAYNEQFF. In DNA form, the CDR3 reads TGTGCAATCCAGGCAGGGGCATACAATGAGCAGTTCTTC.

CDR3 loop: CASSNSYGTDTQYF. DNA of the CDR3: TGTGCCAGCAGTAATAGCTACGGGACAGATACGCAGTATTTT. The V call is TRBV25-1, the J call TRBJ2-3, with D hard to call. Germline V gene sequence: CDR1 MGHDK, CDR2 SYGVNS. Trimming took off 5 bases at V and 3 bases at J, with 12 bases between the two ends. The CDR3 has 14 residues.

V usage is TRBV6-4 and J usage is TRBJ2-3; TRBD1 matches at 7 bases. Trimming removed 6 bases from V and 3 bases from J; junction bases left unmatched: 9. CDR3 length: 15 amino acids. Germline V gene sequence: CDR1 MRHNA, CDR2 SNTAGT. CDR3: CASSHSTGRTDTQYF. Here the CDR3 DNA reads TGTGCCAGCAGCCACTCGACAGGGAGAACAGATACGCAGTATTTT.

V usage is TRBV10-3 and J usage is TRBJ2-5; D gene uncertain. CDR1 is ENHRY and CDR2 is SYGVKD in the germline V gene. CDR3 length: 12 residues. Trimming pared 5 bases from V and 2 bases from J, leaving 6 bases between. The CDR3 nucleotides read TGTGCCATCAGTACTATACAAGAGACCCAGTACTTC. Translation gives CAISTIQETQYF.